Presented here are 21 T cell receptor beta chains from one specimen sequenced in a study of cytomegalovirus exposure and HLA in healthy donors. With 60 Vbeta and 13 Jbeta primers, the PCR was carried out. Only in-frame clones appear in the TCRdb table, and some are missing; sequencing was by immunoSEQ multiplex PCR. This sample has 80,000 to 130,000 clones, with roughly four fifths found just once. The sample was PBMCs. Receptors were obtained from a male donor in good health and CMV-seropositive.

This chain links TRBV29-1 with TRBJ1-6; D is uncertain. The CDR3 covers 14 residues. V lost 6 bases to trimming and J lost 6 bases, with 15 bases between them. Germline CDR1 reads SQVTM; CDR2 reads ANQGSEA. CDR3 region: CSVRETPANSPLHF. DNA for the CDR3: TGCAGCGTGAGGGAGACACCAGCTAATTCACCCCTCCACTTT.

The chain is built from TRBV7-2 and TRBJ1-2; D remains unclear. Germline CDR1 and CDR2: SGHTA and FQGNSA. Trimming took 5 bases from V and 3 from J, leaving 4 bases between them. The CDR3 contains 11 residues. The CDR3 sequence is CASSDYYGYTF. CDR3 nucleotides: TGTGCCAGCAGCGACTACTATGGCTACACCTTC.

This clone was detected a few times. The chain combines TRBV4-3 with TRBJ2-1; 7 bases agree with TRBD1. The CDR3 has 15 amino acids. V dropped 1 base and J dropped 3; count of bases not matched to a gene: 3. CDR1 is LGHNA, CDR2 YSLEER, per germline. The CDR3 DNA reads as TGCGCCAGCAGCCAAGTGGGACAGAACTACAATGAGCAGTTCTTC. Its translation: CASSQVGQNYNEQFF.

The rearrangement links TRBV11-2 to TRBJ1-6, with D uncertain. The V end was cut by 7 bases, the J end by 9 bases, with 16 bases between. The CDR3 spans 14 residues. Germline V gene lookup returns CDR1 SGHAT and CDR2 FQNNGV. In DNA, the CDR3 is TGTGCCAGCAATGGTGAGGGTCTGGCTTCACCCCTCCACTTT. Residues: CASNGEGLASPLHF. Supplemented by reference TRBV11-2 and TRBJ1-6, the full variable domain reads EAGVAQSPRYKIIEKRQSVAFWCNPISGHATLYWYQQILGQGPKLLIQFQNNGVVDDSQLPKDRFSAERLKGVDSTLKIQPAKLEDSAVYLCASNGEGLASPLHFGNGTRLTVT.

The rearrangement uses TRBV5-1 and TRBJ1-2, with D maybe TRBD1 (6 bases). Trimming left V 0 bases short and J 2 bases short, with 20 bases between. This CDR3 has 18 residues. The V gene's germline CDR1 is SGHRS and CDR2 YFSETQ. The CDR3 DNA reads TGCGCCAGCAGCTTGGAACCACCTCGGGGGGCGGGAAACTATGGCTACACCTTC. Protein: CASSLEPPRGAGNYGYTF.

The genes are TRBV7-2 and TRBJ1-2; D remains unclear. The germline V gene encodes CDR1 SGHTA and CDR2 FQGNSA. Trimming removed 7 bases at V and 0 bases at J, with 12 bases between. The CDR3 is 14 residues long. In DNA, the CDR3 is TGTGCCAGCAACCCGGGGAGGCCTAACTATGGCTACACCTTC. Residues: CASNPGRPNYGYTF.

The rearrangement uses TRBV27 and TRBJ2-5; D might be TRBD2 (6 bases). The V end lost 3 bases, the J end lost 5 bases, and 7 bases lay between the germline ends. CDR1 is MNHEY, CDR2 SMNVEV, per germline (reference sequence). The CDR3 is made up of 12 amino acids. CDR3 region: CASSLSGETQYF. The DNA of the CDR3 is TGTGCCAGCAGTTTGAGCGGGGAGACCCAGTACTTC.

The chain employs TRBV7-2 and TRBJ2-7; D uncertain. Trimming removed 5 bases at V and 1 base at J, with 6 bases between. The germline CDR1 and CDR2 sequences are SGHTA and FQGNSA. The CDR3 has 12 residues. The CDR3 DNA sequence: TGTGCCAGCAGCCCAGGATCCTACGAGCAGTACTTC. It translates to CASSPGSYEQYF.

The CDR3 spells CASSPLYVGGLTGELFF. The CDR3, as DNA: TGTGCCAGCTCACCACTCTATGTCGGGGGGCTCACCGGGGAGCTGTTTTTT. The genes are TRBV18 and TRBJ2-2; possibly TRBD2 for D (7 bases). Germline loops: CDR1 KGHSH, CDR2 LQKENI. V shed 1 base and J shed 4 bases, with 16 bases lying between them. The CDR3 sequence is 17 residues long.

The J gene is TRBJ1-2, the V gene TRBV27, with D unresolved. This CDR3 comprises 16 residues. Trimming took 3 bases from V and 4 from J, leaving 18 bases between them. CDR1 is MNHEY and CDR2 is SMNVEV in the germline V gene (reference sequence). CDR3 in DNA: TGTGCCAGCAGTTTCATTTCAGGTCCCCTACCCTATGGCTACACCTTC. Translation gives CASSFISGPLPYGYTF.

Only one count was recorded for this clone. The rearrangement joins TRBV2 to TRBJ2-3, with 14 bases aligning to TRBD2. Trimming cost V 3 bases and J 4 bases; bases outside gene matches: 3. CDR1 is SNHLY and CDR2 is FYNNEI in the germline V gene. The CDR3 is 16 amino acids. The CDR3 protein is CASSDGLAGGADTQYF. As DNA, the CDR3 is TGTGCCAGCAGTGACGGACTAGCGGGGGGTGCAGATACGCAGTATTTT.

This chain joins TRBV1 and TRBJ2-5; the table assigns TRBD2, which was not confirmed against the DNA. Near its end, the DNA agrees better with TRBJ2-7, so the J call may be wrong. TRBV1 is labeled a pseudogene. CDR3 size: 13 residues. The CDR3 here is CTSSYGGSYEQYF. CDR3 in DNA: TGCACCAGCAGCTACGGGGGGTCCTACGAGCAGTACTTC.

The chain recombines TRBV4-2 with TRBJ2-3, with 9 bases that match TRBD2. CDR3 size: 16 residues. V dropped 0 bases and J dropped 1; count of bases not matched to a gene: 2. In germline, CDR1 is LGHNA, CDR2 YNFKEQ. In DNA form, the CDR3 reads TGTGCCAGCAGCCAAGAGGTAGCGGGAGGCACAGATACGCAGTATTTT. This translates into CASSQEVAGGTDTQYF.

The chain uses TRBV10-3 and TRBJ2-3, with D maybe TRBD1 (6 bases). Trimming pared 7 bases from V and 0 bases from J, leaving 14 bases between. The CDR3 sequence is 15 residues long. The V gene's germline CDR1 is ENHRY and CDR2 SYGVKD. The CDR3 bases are TGTGCCATCACTAAGGACAGCCTTAGCACAGATACGCAGTATTTT. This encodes CAITKDSLSTDTQYF.

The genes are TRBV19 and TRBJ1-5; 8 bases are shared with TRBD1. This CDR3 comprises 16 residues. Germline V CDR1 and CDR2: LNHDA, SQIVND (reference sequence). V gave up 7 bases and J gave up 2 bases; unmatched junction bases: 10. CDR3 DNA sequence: TGTGCCAGTACTATCACAGGGGGTTCCCGCAATCAGCCCCAGCATTTT. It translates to CASTITGGSRNQPQHF.

The CDR3 DNA sequence: TGTGCCAGCAGCCTAACAGGGGTGAACACTGAAGCTTTCTTT. It translates to CASSLTGVNTEAFF. This chain uses TRBV6-5 with TRBJ1-1, with TRBD1 identical over 7 bases. With 6 bases clipped from V and 0 bases from J, the junction kept 4 bases outside the gene matches. Germline loops: CDR1 MNHEY, CDR2 SVGAGI. The CDR3 has 14 residues.

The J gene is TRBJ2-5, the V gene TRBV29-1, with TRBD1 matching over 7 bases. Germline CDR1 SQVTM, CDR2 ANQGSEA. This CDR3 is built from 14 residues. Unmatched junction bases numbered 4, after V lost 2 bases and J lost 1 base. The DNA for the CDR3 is TGCAGCGTTGAAAATTGGGACAGCCAAGAGACCCAGTACTTC. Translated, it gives CSVENWDSQETQYF.

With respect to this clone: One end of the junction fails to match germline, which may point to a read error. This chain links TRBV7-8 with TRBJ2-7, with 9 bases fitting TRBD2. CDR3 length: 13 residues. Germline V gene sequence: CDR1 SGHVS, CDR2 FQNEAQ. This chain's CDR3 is CASSRDGLARTNF. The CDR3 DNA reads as TGTGCCAGCAGCCGGGACGGACTAGCGCGGACAAACTTC.

The CDR3 region has the DNA TGTGCCAGCAGCCACGTGGGGGGACAGACTAACTATGGCTACACCTTC. Translating it yields CASSHVGGQTNYGYTF. The rearrangement joins TRBV5-4 to TRBJ1-2; 7 nucleotides match TRBD1. The junction had 9 bases not matched to a gene; V was cut back by 4 bases and J by 0 bases. The CDR3 length is 16 residues. Germline V gene data show CDR1 as SGHNT and CDR2 as YYREEE (reference sequence).

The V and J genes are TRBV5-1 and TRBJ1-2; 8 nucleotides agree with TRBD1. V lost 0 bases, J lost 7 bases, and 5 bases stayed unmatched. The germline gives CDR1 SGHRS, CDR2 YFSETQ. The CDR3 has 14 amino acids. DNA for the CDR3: TGCGCCAGCAGCTTGGACAGGGGGAAGGGTGGCTACACCTTC. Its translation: CASSLDRGKGGYTF.

CDR3 nucleotides: TGTGCCAGCAGCCAAGGATTCTCTAGCGGCCCGGGTGCCGGAACGCAGTATTTT. Translation gives CASSQGFSSGPGAGTQYF. The chain links TRBV4-2 to TRBJ2-3; 7 nucleotides agree with TRBD2. This CDR3 is 18 amino acids long. Germline V gives CDR1 LGHNA, CDR2 YNFKEQ. Trimming cost V 1 base and J 9 bases; bases outside gene matches: 19.